The entry below describes one T cell receptor (beta chain). The data derive from a study of shared clonotypes between healthy human individuals. Overall study context: Three CD4 naive, three CD4 memory, two CD8 naive and one CD8 memory plate were used per donor.

Execution of the assay was at deep level. Researchers divided each subset's genomic DNA evenly across several immunoSEQ plates. Sequencing was performed with immunoSEQ multiplex PCR; in TCRdb, only in-frame clones are kept and a portion is missing. The sample lists some 790,000 clones; over 60% were seen once. The V segment lost 4 bases and the J segment 5 bases; nucleotides outside the gene matches: 5. CDR3 length: 15 amino acids. Germline assignment: CDR1 SGHDN and CDR2 FVKESK. The sample taken for sequencing was memory CD4+ T cells sorted from blood. This sample's subset: CD45RA-negative fraction. V and J are TRBV14 and TRBJ1-1, with 12 bases identical to TRBD1. The receptor was derived from a woman aged 25 to 39 in good health. The CDR3 coding sequence is TGTGCCAGCAGCCCCGGGACAGGGGGCCAGACTGAAGCTTTCTTT. It translates to CASSPGTGGQTEAFF.